A single sample gave rise to the 17 T cell receptor beta chains below, sequenced in a study of identical twins. TCRdb ran MiXCR on the 5' RACE reads and lists one entry per CDR3 protein. The data hold 200,000 or so distinct CDR3 sequences, with about 15% observed a single time. This same sample was also taken into another study, of T cells expressing NK-cell markers.

The material sequenced was CD8+ T cells sorted from blood. Receptors were obtained from a woman aged 18-29 years in good health.

The V gene is TRBV25-1, the J gene TRBJ1-2; tentative D call: TRBD1 (5 bases). V was pared by 3 bases and J by 3 bases, with 14 bases between. The germline gives CDR1 MGHDK, CDR2 SYGVNS. The CDR3 covers 15 residues. This CDR3 reads CASSEGPVNHYGYTF. For the CDR3, the DNA is TGTGCCAGCAGTGAGGGGCCAGTTAACCACTATGGCTACACCTTC.

This clonotype was counted between two and nine times. The gene calls are TRBV20-1 and TRBJ2-4, with 8 bases aligning to TRBD1. V trimming: 5 bases; J trimming: 3 bases; junction bases outside the gene matches: 9. CDR3 length: 15 residues. The V gene's germline CDR1 is DFQATT and CDR2 SNEGSKA (reference sequence). Here the CDR3 reads CSAGQGSRVKNIQYF. CDR3 nucleotide sequence: TGCAGTGCTGGACAGGGTAGTCGAGTCAAAAACATTCAGTACTTC.

This clonotype occurred a few times. The CDR3 protein is CASSLGLRTDFYGYTF. The CDR3 DNA follows: TGTGCCAGCAGTCTAGGCCTCCGGACCGATTTCTATGGCTACACCTTC. The chain combines TRBV12-3 or TRBV12-4 with TRBJ1-2; unclear D gene. The CDR3 is made up of 16 amino acids. V shed 5 bases and J shed 4 bases, with 20 bases lying between them.

The chain links TRBV5-5 to TRBJ2-2, with D possibly TRBD1 on 5 matching bases. In germline, CDR1 is SGHKS, CDR2 YYEKEE (reference sequence). The V gene lost 0 bases and the J gene lost 4 bases, with 13 bases spanning the gap. The CDR3 is 16 residues long. The CDR3: CASSLEGPYGTGELFF. Here the CDR3 DNA reads TGTGCCAGCAGCTTGGAGGGGCCGTATGGCACCGGGGAGCTGTTTTTT.

This rearrangement joins TRBV4-3 to TRBJ2-7; D gene ambiguous. This CDR3 is built from 16 residues. V was cut by 4 bases and J by 0 bases, with 16 bases left in between. Germline V gene sequence: CDR1 LGHNA, CDR2 YSLEER. The chain's CDR3 is CASSPQTGLSSYEQYF. The CDR3 DNA reads TGCGCCAGCAGCCCACAGACCGGGCTAAGCTCCTACGAGCAGTACTTC.

The rearrangement links TRBV12-3 or TRBV12-4 to TRBJ1-1; a possible D gene is TRBD1 (5 bases). This CDR3 is 12 amino acids long. V was clipped by 5 bases and J by 7 bases, with 11 bases between them. CDR3 residues: CASSVGTFEAFF. The CDR3 DNA reads as TGTGCCAGCAGTGTCGGGACGTTTGAAGCTTTCTTT.

This clonotype was observed at least ten times. The chain has TRBV7-2 and TRBJ2-3; no clear D gene. V lost 3 bases and J 7 bases, leaving 5 bases between the germline ends. The CDR3 consists of 11 residues. Germline V gives CDR1 SGHTA, CDR2 FQGNSA. The CDR3 here is CASSLANTQYF. The DNA for the CDR3 is TGTGCCAGCAGCTTGGCGAATACGCAGTATTTT.

This clonotype showed up just a few times. Here the CDR3 DNA reads TGTGCCAGCACTCCGGGACTAGTCTACGAGCAGTACTTC. Amino acid sequence: CASTPGLVYEQYF. The chain uses TRBV5-5 and TRBJ2-7, with TRBD2 matching over 8 bases. The CDR3 covers 13 residues. CDR1 SGHKS and CDR2 YYEKEE come from the germline V gene (reference sequence). The ends lost 6 bases at V and 3 bases at J; junction bases unmatched: 5.

This clonotype was recorded a few times. The chain uses TRBV4-2 and TRBJ2-7; 8 bases fit TRBD2. After removal of 0 bases from V and 4 bases from J, the junction contained 11 bases not matched to a gene. This CDR3 is built from 17 residues. The germline CDR1 and CDR2 sequences are LGHNA and YNFKEQ. CDR3 sequence (DNA): TGTGCCAGCAGCCAAGAGGCGACTACGGGGGGGGTATACGAGCAGTACTTC. This sequence encodes CASSQEATTGGVYEQYF.

This clonotype turned up a few times. The chain has TRBV7-9 and TRBJ2-3; 8 bases agree with TRBD1. There are 14 residues in the CDR3. Trimming at V came to 8 bases and at J to 0 bases, leaving 4 bases not matched to a gene. Germline lookup yields CDR1 SEHNR and CDR2 FQNEAQ (reference sequence). The CDR3 DNA reads as TGTGCCAGCGGGACAGGAGTTAGCACAGATACGCAGTATTTT. It encodes CASGTGVSTDTQYF.

This clonotype was observed a few times. Here the CDR3 reads CASSWTGADYGYTF. CDR3 nucleotide sequence: TGTGCCAGCAGCTGGACAGGTGCCGATTATGGCTACACCTTC. V gene TRBV11-2 combines with J gene TRBJ1-2, with 7 bases that match TRBD1. Per germline, CDR1 SGHAT and CDR2 FQNNGV. This CDR3 has 14 residues. The V segment lost 4 bases and the J segment 5 bases; nucleotides outside the gene matches: 7.

This clonotype has only a few counts. The CDR3: CASQLAFGNEQFF. Written as DNA, the CDR3 is TGCGCTAGCCAGTTGGCCTTCGGCAATGAGCAGTTCTTC. The V call is TRBV5-1, the J call TRBJ2-1; D not resolved. The germline V gene has CDR1 SGHRS and CDR2 YFSETQ. The CDR3 covers 13 residues. The variable domain in full, with the rest retrieved from reference TRBV5-1 and TRBJ2-1, is KAGVTQTPRYLIKTRGQQVTLSCSPISGHRSVSWYQQTPGQGLQFLFEYFSETQRNKGNFPGRFSGRQFSNSRSEMNVSTLELGDSALYLCASQLAFGNEQFFGPGTRLTVL.

This clonotype was detected a few times. The chain couples TRBV12-3 or TRBV12-4 to TRBJ2-1, with D perhaps being TRBD1 or TRBD2 (6 bases each). V was pared by 7 bases and J by 4 bases, with 17 bases between. CDR3 size: 15 residues. The DNA of the CDR3 is TGTGCCAGCACCCATTCCGGGGGCCGGTACAATGAGCAGTTCTTC. It is translated as CASTHSGGRYNEQFF.

The chain combines TRBV20-1 with TRBJ2-7; D may be TRBD2 (7 bases). From germline, CDR1 is DFQATT and CDR2 SNEGSKA (reference sequence). The CDR3 extends over 11 amino acids. The ends were cut back, 4 bases at V and 4 bases at J, with 8 bases in the middle. CDR3 sequence: CSAKGGYEQYF. The CDR3 bases are TGCAGTGCTAAGGGGGGGTACGAGCAGTACTTC.

J is TRBJ2-5 and V is TRBV7-9, with TRBD2 matching 7 bases. In germline, CDR1 is SEHNR, CDR2 FQNEAQ (reference sequence). The CDR3 is 14 amino acids. After removal of 3 bases from V and 4 bases from J, the junction contained 5 bases not matched to a gene. CDR3 region: CASSFFGGRETQYF. In nucleotides, the CDR3 is TGTGCCAGCAGCTTCTTCGGCGGGAGAGAGACCCAGTACTTC.

The chain links TRBV5-1 to TRBJ2-1, with TRBD2 matching 12 bases. This CDR3 contains 17 residues. Germline V gene lookup returns CDR1 SGHRS and CDR2 YFSETQ. V was pared by 4 bases and J by 1 base, with 6 bases of the junction left unmatched. The CDR3 sequence: CASSGVTSGSSYNEQFF. The CDR3 DNA reads TGCGCCAGCAGCGGGGTGACTAGCGGGAGTTCCTACAATGAGCAGTTCTTC. Based on the CDR3 plus reference TRBV5-1 and TRBJ2-1, the full variable domain is KAGVTQTPRYLIKTRGQQVTLSCSPISGHRSVSWYQQTPGQGLQFLFEYFSETQRNKGNFPGRFSGRQFSNSRSEMNVSTLELGDSALYLCASSGVTSGSSYNEQFFGPGTRLTVL.

The sample holds a few counts of this clonotype. This rearrangement joins TRBV7-9 to TRBJ2-5; 12 bases agree with TRBD2. The CDR3 consists of 15 residues. V shed 5 bases, J shed 4 bases, and the junction held 5 bases outside the gene matches. CDR1 is SEHNR and CDR2 is FQNEAQ in the germline V gene (reference sequence). CDR3 nucleotides: TGTGCCAGCAGCCCGACTAGCGGGGGTTCAGAGACCCAGTACTTC. Encoded protein: CASSPTSGGSETQYF.